This entry describes one T cell receptor (beta chain). Its antigen remains unknown. Expressed TCRB transcripts were sequenced, since all the RNA that had been isolated was reverse transcribed. Only in-frame clones appear in the TCRdb table, and some are missing; sequencing was by immunoSEQ multiplex PCR. This sample has 500,000 to 850,000 clones, with around 15% found just once. These data originate in a study of beta chain features in type 1 diabetes. Findings of the study overall: For Type 1 diabetes patients, all four CD4+ subsets carried TCRB CDR3s that were moderately but significantly shorter. Cells with high TCR expression could be over-represented when cDNA is sequenced.

The CDR3 is made up of 15 amino acids. Trimming cost V 5 bases and J 6 bases; bases outside gene matches: 14. In germline, CDR1 is GTSNPN, CDR2 SVGIG (reference sequence). This rearrangement joins TRBV30 to TRBJ2-5; 8 bases line up with TRBD1. This receptor was obtained from a man younger than 35 with type 1 diabetes. Sequences were obtained from naive CD4+ T cells from blood. CDR3 loop: CAWVNRGWLEKTQYF. The CDR3 bases are TGTGCCTGGGTCAACAGGGGGTGGTTGGAAAAGACCCAGTACTTC.